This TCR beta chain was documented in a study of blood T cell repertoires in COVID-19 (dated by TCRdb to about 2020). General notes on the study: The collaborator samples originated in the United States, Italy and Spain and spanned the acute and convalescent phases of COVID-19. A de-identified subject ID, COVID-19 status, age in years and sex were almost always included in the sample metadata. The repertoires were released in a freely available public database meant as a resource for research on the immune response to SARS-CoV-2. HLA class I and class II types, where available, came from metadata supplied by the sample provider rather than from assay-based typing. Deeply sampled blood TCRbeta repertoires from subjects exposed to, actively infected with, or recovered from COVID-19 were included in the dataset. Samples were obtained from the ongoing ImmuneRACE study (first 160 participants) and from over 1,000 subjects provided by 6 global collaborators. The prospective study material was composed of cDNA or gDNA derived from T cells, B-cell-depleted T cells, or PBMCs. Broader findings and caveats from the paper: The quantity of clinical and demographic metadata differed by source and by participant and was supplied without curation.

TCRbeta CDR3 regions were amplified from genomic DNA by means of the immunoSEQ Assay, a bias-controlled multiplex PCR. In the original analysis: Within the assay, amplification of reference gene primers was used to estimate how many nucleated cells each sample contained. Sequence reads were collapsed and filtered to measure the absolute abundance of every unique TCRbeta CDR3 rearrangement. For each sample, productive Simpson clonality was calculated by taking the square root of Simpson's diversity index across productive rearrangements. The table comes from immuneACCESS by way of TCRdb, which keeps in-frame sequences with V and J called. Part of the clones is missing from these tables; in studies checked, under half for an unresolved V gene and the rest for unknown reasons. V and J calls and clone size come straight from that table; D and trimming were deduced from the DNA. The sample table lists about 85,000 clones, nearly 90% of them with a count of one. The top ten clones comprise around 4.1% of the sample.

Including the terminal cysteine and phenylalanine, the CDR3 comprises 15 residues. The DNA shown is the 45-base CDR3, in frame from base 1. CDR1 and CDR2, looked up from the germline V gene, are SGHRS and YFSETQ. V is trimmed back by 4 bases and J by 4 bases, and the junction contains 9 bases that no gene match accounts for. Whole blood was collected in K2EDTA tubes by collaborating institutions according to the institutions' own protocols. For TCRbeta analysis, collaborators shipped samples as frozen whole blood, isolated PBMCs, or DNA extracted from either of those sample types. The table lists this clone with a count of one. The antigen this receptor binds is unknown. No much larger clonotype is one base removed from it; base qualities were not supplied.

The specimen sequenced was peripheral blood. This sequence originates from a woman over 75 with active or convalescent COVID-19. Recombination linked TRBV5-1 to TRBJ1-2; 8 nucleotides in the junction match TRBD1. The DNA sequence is TGCGCCAGCAGCAAAGGACAGGGCCTGACCTATGGCTACACCTTC. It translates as CASSKGQGLTYGYTF.